This TCR beta chain was sequenced during a study of blood T cell repertoires in COVID-19. At the level of the study: The cDNA or gDNA used as material had been derived from T cells, B-cell-depleted T cells, or PBMCs.

As originally analysed: Quantification of nucleated cells was approximated via reference gene primer amplification. Assay used: immunoSEQ multiplex PCR; TCRdb lists only in-frame clones, some missing. D and trimming come from the DNA, and the V and J calls and clone size come from that table. This table has tens of thousands of clones, around 80% appearing once. This clone was found once. Germline V lookup: CDR1 MNHEY, CDR2 SVGAGI. This CDR3 is built from 15 residues. V shed 9 bases and J shed 5 bases, with 19 bases lying between them. Material: peripheral blood. The rearrangement links TRBV6-5 to TRBJ2-2, with D tentatively TRBD2 (5 bases). This clonotype was sampled from a man in his 60s with acute or convalescent COVID-19. The CDR3 DNA is TGTGCCAGTTTTCTTTGGGGAGCGGCGACCGGGGAGCTGTTTTTT. This codes for CASFLWGAATGELFF.